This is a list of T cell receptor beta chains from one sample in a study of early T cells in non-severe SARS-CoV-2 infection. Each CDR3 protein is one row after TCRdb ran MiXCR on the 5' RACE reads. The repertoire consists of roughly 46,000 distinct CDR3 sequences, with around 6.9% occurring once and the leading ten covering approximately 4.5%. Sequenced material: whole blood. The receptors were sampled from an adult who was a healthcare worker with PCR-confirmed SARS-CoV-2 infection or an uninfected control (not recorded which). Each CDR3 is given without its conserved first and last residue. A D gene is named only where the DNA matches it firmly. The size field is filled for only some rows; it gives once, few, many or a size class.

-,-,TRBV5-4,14,ASSSKAGDSYNEQF
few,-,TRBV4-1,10,ASSGWTGELF
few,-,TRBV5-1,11,ASSLDAQETQY
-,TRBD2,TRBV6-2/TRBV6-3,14,GSSYQTSIGTDTQY
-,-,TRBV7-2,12,ASSLAGSRYGYT
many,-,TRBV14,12,ASSQGGFNQPQH
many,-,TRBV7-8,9,ASSLNQPQH
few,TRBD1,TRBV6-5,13,ASSSKTGANEKLF
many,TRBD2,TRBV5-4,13,ASSSQSGRAETQY
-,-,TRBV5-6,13,ASSLPGFGTDTQY
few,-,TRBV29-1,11,SVDSGVAYEQY
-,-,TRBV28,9,ASSHIYEQY
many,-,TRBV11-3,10,ASAGAQETQY
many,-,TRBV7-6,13,ASSQQTGSQETQY
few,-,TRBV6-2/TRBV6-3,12,ASTDPQVSYGYT
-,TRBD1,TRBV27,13,ASSVDRGSYNEQF
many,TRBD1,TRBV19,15,ASSISSRGLYNNEQF
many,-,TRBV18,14,ASSPVGPRGTGELF
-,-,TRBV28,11,ASRADSHYGYT
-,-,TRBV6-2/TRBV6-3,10,ASSQAPGTQY
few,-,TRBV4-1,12,ASSQATANTEAF
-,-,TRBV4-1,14,ASSVRDGPMNTEAF
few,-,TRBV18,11,ASSESKRSEAF
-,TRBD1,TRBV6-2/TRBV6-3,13,ASSEGTERGYGYT